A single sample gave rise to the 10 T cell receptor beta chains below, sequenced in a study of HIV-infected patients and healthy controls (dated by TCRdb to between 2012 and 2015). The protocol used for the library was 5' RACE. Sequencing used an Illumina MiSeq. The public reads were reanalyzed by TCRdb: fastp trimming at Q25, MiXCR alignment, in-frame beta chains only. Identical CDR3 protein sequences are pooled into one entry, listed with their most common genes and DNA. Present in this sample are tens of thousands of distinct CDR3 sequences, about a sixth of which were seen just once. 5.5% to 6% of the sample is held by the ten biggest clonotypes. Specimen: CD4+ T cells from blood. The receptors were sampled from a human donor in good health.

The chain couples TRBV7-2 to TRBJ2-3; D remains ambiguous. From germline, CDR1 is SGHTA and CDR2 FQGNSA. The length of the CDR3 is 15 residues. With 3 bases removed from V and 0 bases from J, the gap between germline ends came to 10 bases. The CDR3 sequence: CASSFGRKSTDTQYF. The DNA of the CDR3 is TGTGCCAGCAGCTTCGGACGGAAAAGCACAGATACGCAGTATTTT.

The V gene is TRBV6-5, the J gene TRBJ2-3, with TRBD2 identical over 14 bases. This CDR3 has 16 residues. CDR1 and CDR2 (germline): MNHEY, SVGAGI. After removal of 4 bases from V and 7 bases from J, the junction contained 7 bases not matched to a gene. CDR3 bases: TGTGCCAGCAGTTCGCAGACTAGCGGGAGGGCAAATACGCAGTATTTT. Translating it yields CASSSQTSGRANTQYF.

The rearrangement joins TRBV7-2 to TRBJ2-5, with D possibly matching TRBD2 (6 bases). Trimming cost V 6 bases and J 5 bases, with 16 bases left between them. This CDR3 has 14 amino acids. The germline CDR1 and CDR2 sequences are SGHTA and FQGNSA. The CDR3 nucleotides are TGTGCCAGCAGAAACTACGGGAGCGGGGAGACCCAGTACTTC. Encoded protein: CASRNYGSGETQYF.

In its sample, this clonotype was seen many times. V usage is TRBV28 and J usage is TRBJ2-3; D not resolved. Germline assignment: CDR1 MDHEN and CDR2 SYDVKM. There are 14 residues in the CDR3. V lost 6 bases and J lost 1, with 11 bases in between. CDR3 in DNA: TGTGCCAGCAGAACGAGATTAGGCACAGATACGCAGTATTTT. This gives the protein CASRTRLGTDTQYF.

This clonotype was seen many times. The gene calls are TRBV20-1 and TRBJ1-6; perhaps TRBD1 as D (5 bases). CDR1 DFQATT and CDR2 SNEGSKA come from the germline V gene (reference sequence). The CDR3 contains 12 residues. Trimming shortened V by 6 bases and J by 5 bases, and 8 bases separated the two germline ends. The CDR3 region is CSAYRNNSPLHF. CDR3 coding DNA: TGCAGTGCATACAGGAATAATTCACCCCTCCACTTT.

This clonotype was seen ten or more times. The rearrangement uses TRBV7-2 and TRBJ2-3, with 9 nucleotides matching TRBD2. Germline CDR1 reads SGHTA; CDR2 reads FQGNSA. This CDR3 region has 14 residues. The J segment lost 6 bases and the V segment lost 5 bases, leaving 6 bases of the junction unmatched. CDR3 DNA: TGTGCCAGCAGCCCTCTAGCGGGACTCGATACGCAGTATTTT. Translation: CASSPLAGLDTQYF.

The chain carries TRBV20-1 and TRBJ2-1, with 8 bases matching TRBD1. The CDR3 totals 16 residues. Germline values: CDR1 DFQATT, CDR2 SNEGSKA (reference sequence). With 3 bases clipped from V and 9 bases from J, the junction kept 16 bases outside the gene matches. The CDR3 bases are TGCAGTGCTAGCGATTACGGACAGGGAATCATAGCTGAGCAGTTCTTC. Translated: CSASDYGQGIIAEQFF.

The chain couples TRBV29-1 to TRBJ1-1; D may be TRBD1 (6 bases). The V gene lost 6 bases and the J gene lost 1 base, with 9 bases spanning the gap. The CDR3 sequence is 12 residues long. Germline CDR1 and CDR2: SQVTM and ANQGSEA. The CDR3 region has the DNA TGCAGCGTAAGACAGGCGAACACTGAAGCTTTCTTT. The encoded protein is CSVRQANTEAFF.

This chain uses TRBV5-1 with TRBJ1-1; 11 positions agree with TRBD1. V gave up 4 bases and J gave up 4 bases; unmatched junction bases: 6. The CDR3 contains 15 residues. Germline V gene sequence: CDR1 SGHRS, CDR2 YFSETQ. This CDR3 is CASSLGQGAVTEAFF. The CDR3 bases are TGCGCCAGCAGCCTTGGACAGGGGGCTGTCACTGAAGCTTTCTTT.

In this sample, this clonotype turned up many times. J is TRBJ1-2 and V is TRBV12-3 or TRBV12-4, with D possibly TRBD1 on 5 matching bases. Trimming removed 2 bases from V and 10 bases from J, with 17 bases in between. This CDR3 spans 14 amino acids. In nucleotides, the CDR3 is TGTGCCAGCAGTTTATCGGGGCAGGGACCGGTCTACACCTTC. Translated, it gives CASSLSGQGPVYTF.